This passage covers 14 T cell receptor beta chains from one sample sequenced in a study of T cell responses to AZD1222 COVID-19 vaccine. Repertoires were generated with immunoSEQ multiplex PCR, while TCRdb's copy carries only in-frame clones and drops some. The sample includes some 100,000 clones, about 86% of them seen just once. The material was peripheral blood, obtained on day 0 of AZD1222 vaccination. The receptors come from an adult in good health.

The V gene is TRBV7-8, the J gene TRBJ1-6, with D possibly matching TRBD1 (5 bases). V was clipped by 2 bases and J by 7 bases, with 9 bases between them. Germline V gene lookup returns CDR1 SGHVS and CDR2 FQNEAQ. This CDR3 is 14 amino acids long. The CDR3 DNA sequence: TGTGCCAGCAGCTTAAGACAGCTCAATTCACCCCTCCACTTT. Translated: CASSLRQLNSPLHF.

The V call is TRBV15, the J call TRBJ1-5; D gene uncertain. The germline gives CDR1 LNHNV, CDR2 YYDKDF (reference sequence). The CDR3 length is 14 residues. The V and J ends lost 6 bases and 3 bases respectively, with 12 bases between them. CDR3 DNA: TGTGCCACCAGTAAGGGCATTTCCAATCAGCCCCAGCATTTT. As protein: CATSKGISNQPQHF. Supplemented by reference TRBV15 and TRBJ1-5, the full variable domain reads DAMVIQNPRYQVTQFGKPVTLSCSQTLNHNVMYWYQQKSSQAPKLLFHYYDKDFNNEADTPDNFQSRRPNTSFCFLDIRSPGLGDTAMYLCATSKGISNQPQHFGDGTRLSIL.

The chain couples TRBV4-2 to TRBJ2-7; possible D gene TRBD1, 6 bases. The germline CDR1 and CDR2 sequences are LGHNA and YNFKEQ. This CDR3 spans 14 amino acids. V lost 4 bases and J lost 2, with 12 bases in between. The CDR3 DNA follows: TGTGCCAGCAGCCGCTCTCAGGGGACCTACGAGCAGTACTTC. Protein: CASSRSQGTYEQYF.

This CDR3 reads CASSLEGVMNTEAFF. The CDR3 DNA is TGCGCCAGCAGCCTAGAAGGGGTGATGAACACTGAAGCTTTCTTT. The rearrangement joins TRBV4-1 to TRBJ1-1, with a weak D call TRBD1 (5 bases). The V and J ends lost 4 bases and 0 bases respectively, with 12 bases between them. The CDR3 is 15 amino acids. Germline V gene lookup returns CDR1 MGHRA and CDR2 YSYEKL.

The chain carries TRBV4-3 and TRBJ2-1; 8 bases line up with TRBD2. The germline CDR1 and CDR2 sequences are LGHNA and YSLEER. The CDR3 contains 15 residues. J was trimmed by 10 bases and V by 1 base; bases with no gene match: 9. The DNA for the CDR3 is TGCGCCAGCAGCCAAGCGCTAGCGGGCTTAGGAGAGCAGTTCTTC. It encodes CASSQALAGLGEQFF.

The V call is TRBV7-2, the J call TRBJ2-2; D perhaps matches TRBD1 (5 bases). Between the trimmed V and J ends, which lost 8 bases and 3 bases, there was a span of 16 bases. There are 15 residues in the CDR3. CDR1 and CDR2 (germline): SGHTA, FQGNSA. CDR3 protein: CASCRVRVDTGELFF. In DNA form, the CDR3 reads TGTGCCAGCTGCCGGGTCAGGGTGGACACCGGGGAGCTGTTTTTT. Full variable domain (remainder filled in from reference TRBV7-2 and TRBJ2-2): GAGVSQSPSNKVTEKGKDVELRCDPISGHTALYWYRQSLGQGLEFLIYFQGNSAPDKSGLPSDRFSAERTGGSVSTLTIQRTQQEDSAVYLCASCRVRVDTGELFFGEGSRLTVL.

This clone was recorded only once. This sequence joins TRBV27 and TRBJ2-7; D tentatively reads TRBD1 or TRBD2 (5 bases each). CDR3 length equals 16 residues. V was cut by 5 bases and J by 7 bases, with 24 bases left in between. In germline, CDR1 is MNHEY, CDR2 SMNVEV (reference sequence). The CDR3 sequence is CASSPPTPGPSREQYF. Written as DNA, the CDR3 is TGTGCCAGCAGTCCCCCTACCCCGGGACCCTCGCGGGAGCAGTACTTC.

The J gene is TRBJ1-1, the V gene TRBV25-1, with D uncertain. V lost 5 bases and J lost 2, with 9 bases in between. Looked up from germline, CDR1 is MGHDK and CDR2 is SYGVNS. This CDR3 is 13 amino acids long. CDR3 coding DNA: TGTGCCAGCAGTCAAGCAGAAAACACTGAAGCTTTCTTT. This encodes CASSQAENTEAFF.

V gene TRBV2 combines with J gene TRBJ2-5; TRBD1 is a possible D gene (5 bases). V dropped 0 bases and J dropped 4 bases, with 9 bases sitting between them. The CDR3 length is 14 residues. CDR1 is SNHLY, CDR2 FYNNEI, per germline. CDR3 loop: CASSEALQGETQYF. In DNA form, the CDR3 reads TGTGCCAGCAGTGAAGCGCTTCAGGGAGAGACCCAGTACTTC.

The DNA for the CDR3 is TGTGCCAGCAGTGTAACTTATGGCTACACCTTC. Residues: CASSVTYGYTF. The chain carries TRBV2 and TRBJ1-2; D gene unclear. V was pared by 4 bases and J by 5 bases, with 5 bases between. The CDR3 is 11 amino acids. Germline assignment: CDR1 SNHLY and CDR2 FYNNEI.

In the case of this clone: Other nucleotide sequences in the sample specify the same CDR3. This rearrangement joins TRBV7-3 to TRBJ2-6, with no clear D. CDR3 size: 15 residues. V lost 0 bases to trimming and J lost 0 bases, with 3 bases between them. Germline CDR1 and CDR2: SGHTA and FQGTGA. In DNA, the CDR3 is TGTGCCAGCAGCTTAACGAGCTCTGGGGCCAACGTCCTGACTTTC. Translating gives CASSLTSSGANVLTF.

In DNA, the CDR3 is TGTGCCAGCAGTTTGGTCGGTAACTATGGCTACACCTTC. Translated, it gives CASSLVGNYGYTF. This chain uses TRBV12-3 or TRBV12-4 with TRBJ1-2; D not certain. The CDR3 extends over 13 amino acids. With 3 bases removed from V and 1 base from J, the gap between germline ends came to 6 bases.

The chain links TRBV5-8 to TRBJ2-2; possibly TRBD1 or TRBD2 for D (5 bases each). Trimming cost V 2 bases and J 6 bases, with 17 bases left between them. The CDR3 is made up of 16 amino acids. CDR1 and CDR2 from the germline V gene are SGHTS and YDEGEE. The CDR3 DNA is TGTGCCAGCAGCTTTGTGGGGGAAGTGGTGCCCGGGGAGCTGTTTTTT. Amino acids: CASSFVGEVVPGELFF.

This clone was observed a handful of times. This rearrangement joins TRBV28 to TRBJ2-7; possible D gene TRBD1, 7 bases. Germline CDR1 MDHEN, CDR2 SYDVKM. This CDR3 comprises 15 residues. The V end lost 2 bases, the J end lost 6 bases, and 17 bases lay between the germline ends. The CDR3 loop reads CASSLPRGVKGEQYF. Here the CDR3 DNA reads TGTGCCAGCAGTTTACCCAGGGGGGTTAAGGGCGAGCAGTACTTC.